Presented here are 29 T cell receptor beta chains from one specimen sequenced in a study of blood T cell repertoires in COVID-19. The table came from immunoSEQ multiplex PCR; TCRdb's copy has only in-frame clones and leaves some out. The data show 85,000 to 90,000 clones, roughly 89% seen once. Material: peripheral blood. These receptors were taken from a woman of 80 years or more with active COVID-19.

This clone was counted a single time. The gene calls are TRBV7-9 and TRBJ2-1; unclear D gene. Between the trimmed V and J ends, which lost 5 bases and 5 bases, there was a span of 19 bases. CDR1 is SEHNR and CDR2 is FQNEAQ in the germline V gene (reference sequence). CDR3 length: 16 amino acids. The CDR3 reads CASSLNPRRVNNEQFF. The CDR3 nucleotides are TGTGCCAGCAGCCTCAACCCACGTCGGGTTAACAATGAGCAGTTCTTC.

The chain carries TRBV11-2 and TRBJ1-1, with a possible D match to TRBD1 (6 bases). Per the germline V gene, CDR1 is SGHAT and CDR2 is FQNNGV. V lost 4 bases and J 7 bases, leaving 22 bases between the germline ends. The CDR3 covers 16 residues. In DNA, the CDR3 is TGTGCCAGCAGCTATATCCGACAGGTGGGTCCAAATGAAGCTTTCTTT. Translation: CASSYIRQVGPNEAFF.

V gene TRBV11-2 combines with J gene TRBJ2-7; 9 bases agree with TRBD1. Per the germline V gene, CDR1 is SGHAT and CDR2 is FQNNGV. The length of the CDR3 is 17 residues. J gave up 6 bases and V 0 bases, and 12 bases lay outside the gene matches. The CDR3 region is CASSLEFQGTGKGEQYF. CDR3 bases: TGTGCCAGCAGCTTAGAGTTTCAGGGGACAGGGAAGGGCGAGCAGTACTTC.

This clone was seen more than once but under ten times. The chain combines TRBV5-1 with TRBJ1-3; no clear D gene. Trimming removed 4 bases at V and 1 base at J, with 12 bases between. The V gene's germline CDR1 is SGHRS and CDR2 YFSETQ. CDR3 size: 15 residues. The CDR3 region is CASSVTPASGNTIYF. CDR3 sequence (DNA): TGCGCCAGCAGCGTAACCCCAGCGTCTGGAAACACCATATATTTT.

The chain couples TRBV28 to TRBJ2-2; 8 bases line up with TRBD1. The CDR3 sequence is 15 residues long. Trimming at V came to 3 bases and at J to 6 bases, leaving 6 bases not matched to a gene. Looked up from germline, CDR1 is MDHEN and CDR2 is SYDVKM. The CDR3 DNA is TGTGCCAGCAGTTTTCAGACAGGGGATGCCGGGGAGCTGTTTTTT. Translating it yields CASSFQTGDAGELFF.

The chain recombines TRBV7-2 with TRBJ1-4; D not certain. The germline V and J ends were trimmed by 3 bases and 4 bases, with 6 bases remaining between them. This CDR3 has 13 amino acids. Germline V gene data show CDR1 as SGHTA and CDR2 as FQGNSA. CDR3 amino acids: CASSFGSNEKLFF. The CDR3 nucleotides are TGTGCCAGCAGCTTTGGGAGTAATGAAAAACTGTTTTTT.

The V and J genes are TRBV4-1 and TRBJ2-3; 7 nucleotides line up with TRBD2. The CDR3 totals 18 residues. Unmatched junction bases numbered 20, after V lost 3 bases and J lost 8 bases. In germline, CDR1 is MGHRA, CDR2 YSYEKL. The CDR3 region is CASSHWFTGAGASSTQYF. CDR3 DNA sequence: TGCGCCAGCAGCCATTGGTTCACCGGGGCGGGAGCTTCGTCTACGCAGTATTTT.

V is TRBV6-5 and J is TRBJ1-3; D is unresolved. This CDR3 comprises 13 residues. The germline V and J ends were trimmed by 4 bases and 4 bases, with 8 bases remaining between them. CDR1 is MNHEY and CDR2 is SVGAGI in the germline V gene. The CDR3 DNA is TGTGCCAGCAGTTCAGAGGCGGGAAACACCATATATTTT. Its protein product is CASSSEAGNTIYF.

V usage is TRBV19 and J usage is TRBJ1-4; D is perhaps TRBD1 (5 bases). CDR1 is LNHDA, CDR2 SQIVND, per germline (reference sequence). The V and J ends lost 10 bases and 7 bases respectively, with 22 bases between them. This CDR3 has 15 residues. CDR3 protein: CATEAGRGGSEKLFF. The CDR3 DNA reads TGTGCCACCGAAGCAGGGCGCGGGGGTAGTGAAAAACTGTTTTTT.

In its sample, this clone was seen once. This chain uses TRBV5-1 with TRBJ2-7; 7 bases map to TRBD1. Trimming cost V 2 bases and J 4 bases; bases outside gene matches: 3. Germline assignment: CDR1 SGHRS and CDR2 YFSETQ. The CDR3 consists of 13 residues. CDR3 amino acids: CASSLQGPYEQYF. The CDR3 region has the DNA TGCGCCAGCAGCTTACAGGGGCCATACGAGCAGTACTTC. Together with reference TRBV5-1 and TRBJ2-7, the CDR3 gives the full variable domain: KAGVTQTPRYLIKTRGQQVTLSCSPISGHRSVSWYQQTPGQGLQFLFEYFSETQRNKGNFPGRFSGRQFSNSRSEMNVSTLELGDSALYLCASSLQGPYEQYFGPGTRLTVT.

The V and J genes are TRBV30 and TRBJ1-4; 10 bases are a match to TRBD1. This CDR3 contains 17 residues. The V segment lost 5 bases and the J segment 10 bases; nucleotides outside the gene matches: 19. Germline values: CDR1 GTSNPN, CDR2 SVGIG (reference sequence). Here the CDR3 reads CAWGHGGTTGGPGKLFF. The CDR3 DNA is TGTGCCTGGGGGCATGGCGGGACGACAGGGGGCCCCGGAAAACTGTTTTTT.

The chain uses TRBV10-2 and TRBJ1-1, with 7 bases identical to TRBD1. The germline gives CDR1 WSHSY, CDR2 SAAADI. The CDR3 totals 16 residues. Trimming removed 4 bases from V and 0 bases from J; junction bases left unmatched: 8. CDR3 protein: CASSVTGAPVNTEAFF. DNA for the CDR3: TGCGCCAGCAGTGTAACAGGGGCCCCGGTGAACACTGAAGCTTTCTTT.

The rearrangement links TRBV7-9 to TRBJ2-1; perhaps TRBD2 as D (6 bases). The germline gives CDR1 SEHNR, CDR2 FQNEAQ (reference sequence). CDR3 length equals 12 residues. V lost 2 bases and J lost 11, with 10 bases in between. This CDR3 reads CASSLSGYQQFF. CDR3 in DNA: TGTGCCAGCAGCTTAAGCGGGTATCAGCAGTTCTTC.

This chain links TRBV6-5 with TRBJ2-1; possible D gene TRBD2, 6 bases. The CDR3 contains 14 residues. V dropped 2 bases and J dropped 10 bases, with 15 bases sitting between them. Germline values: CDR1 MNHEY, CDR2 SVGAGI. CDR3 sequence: CASSYGGGAGEQFF. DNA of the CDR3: TGTGCCAGCAGTTACGGGGGAGGCGCGGGGGAGCAGTTCTTC.

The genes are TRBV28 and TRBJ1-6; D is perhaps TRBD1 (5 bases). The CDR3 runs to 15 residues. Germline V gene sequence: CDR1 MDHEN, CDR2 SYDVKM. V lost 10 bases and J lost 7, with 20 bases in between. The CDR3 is CAIKPGPGGNSPLHF. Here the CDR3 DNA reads TGTGCCATCAAACCGGGGCCGGGAGGGAATTCACCCCTCCACTTT.

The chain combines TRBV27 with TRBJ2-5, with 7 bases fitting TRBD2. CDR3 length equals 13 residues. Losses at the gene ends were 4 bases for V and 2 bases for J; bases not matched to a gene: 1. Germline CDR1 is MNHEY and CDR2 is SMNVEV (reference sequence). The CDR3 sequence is CASSSGLQETQYF. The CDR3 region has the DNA TGTGCCAGCAGTTCGGGACTACAAGAGACCCAGTACTTC.

The CDR3 sequence: CASRGQPNEKLFF. The CDR3, as DNA: TGTGCCAGCAGGGGCCAACCTAATGAAAAACTGTTTTTT. The gene calls are TRBV27 and TRBJ1-4; D uncertain. This CDR3 has 13 residues. Trimming took 6 bases from V and 3 from J, leaving 8 bases between them. Per the germline V gene, CDR1 is MNHEY and CDR2 is SMNVEV (reference sequence).

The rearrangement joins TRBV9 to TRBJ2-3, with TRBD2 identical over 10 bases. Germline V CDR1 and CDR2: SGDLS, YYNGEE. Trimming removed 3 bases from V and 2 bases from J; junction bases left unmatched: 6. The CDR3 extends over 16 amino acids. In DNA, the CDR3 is TGTGCCAGCAGCGAGTGGACTAGCGGACACACAGATACGCAGTATTTT. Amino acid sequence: CASSEWTSGHTDTQYF.

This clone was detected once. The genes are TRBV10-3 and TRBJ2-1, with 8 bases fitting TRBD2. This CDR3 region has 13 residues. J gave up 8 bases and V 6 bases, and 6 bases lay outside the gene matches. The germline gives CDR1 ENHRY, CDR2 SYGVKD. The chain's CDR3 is CAISSGSLDEQFF. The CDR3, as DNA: TGTGCCATCAGCAGCGGGAGTTTGGATGAGCAGTTCTTC.

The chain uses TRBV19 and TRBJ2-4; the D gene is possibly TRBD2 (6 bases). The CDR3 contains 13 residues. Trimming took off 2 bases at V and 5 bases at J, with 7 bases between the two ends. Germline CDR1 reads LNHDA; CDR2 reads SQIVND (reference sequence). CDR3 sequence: CASSIWGENIQYF. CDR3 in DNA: TGTGCCAGTAGTATATGGGGGGAAAACATTCAGTACTTC.

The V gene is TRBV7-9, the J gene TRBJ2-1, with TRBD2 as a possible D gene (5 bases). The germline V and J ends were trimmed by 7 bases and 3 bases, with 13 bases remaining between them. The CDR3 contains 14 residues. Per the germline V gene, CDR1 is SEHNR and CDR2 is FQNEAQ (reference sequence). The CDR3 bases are TGTGCCAGCAACCCGGCGGGTCTCTACAATGAGCAGTTCTTC. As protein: CASNPAGLYNEQFF.

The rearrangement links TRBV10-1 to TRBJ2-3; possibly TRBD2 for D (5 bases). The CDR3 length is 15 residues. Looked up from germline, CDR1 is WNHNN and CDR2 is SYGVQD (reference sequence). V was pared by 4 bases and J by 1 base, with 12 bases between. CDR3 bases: TGCGCCAGCAGTGGGGATCCGGAGGGCACAGATACGCAGTATTTT. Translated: CASSGDPEGTDTQYF.

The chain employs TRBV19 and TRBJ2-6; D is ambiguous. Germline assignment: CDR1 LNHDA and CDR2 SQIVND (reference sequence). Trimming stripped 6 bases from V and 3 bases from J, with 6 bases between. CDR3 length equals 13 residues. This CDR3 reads CASRVSGANVLTF. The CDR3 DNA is TGTGCCAGTAGGGTGAGTGGGGCCAACGTCCTGACTTTC.

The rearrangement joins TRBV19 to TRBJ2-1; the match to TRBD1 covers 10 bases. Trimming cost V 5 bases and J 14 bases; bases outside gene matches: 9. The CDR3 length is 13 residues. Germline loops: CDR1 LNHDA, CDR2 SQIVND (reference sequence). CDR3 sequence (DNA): TGTGCCAGTAGTCCACAGGGACAGGGGTTGGAGTTCTTC. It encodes CASSPQGQGLEFF.

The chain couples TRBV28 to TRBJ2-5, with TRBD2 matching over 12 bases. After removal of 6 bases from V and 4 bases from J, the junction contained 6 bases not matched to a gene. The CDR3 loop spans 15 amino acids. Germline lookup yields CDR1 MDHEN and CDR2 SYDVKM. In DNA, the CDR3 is TGTGCCAGCAGCTCCCGACTAGCGGGAGTAGAGACCCAGTACTTC. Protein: CASSSRLAGVETQYF.

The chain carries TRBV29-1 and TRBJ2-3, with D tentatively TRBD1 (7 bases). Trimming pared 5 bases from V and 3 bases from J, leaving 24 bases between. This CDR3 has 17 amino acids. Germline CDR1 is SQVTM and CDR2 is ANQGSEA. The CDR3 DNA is TGCAGCGTTCTCTCTGTTGCCACGGCAGGGGGGACAGATACGCAGTATTTT. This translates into CSVLSVATAGGTDTQYF.

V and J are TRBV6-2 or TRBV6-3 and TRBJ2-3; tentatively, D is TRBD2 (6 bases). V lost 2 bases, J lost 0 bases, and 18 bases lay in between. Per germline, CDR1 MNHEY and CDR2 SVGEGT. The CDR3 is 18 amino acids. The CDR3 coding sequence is TGTGCCAGCAGTTACAGGGGAAGTGGCGGAGGGAGCACAGATACGCAGTATTTT. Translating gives CASSYRGSGGGSTDTQYF.

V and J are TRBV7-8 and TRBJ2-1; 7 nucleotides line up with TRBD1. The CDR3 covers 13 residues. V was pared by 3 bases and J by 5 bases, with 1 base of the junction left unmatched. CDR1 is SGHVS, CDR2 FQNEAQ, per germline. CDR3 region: CASSLDRNNEQFF. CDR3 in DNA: TGTGCCAGCAGCTTGGACAGGAACAATGAGCAGTTCTTC.

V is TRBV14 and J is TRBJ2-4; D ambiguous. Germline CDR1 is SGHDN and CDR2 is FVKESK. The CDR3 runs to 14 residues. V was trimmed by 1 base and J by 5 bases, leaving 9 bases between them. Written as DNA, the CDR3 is TGTGCCAGCAGCCAAGGCAGTGGTCAAAACATTCAGTACTTC. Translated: CASSQGSGQNIQYF.